This TCR beta chain was found in a study of shared clonotypes between healthy human individuals (dated by TCRdb to the early 2020s). Regarding the study in general: The cohort comprised a couple of women and a few men aged 18 to 49 years. For each donor, CD4 naive and CD4 memory were each given three plates, CD8 naive was given two plates, and CD8 memory was given one plate. To increase sequencing depth and limit assay-specific biases, different laboratories used diverse techniques to prepare libraries and sequence TCR repertoires. Between about 0.85 and 8.9 billion PBMCs per donor were obtained by leukapheresis. To estimate repertoire size and how much clonotype sharing occurs between individuals, the study deeply sequenced the blood TCR repertoires of several healthy adults. The investigation overall reported the following: Rarefaction of sorted-subset datasets indicated incomplete sequencing despite the large sequencing depth. Compared with non-shared clonotypes, clonotypes shared by all four sorted-subset donors had higher generation probabilities. Across a few donors, 5% to 6% of naive CD4, roughly 3.5% of naive CD8, under 2.5% of memory CD4, and approximately 0.4% of memory CD8 clonotypes were shared. The small number of donors limited the genetic and exposure-history diversity represented. Estimated clonotype richness was generally larger for naive than for memory subsets. Only blood was sampled, and tissue TCR repertoires likely differ from those in blood. Based on pairwise subsampling, the degree of clonotype sharing among donors was expected to be affected by sequencing depth.

For this clone: It lacks a known antigen. There are no base qualities to consult, and no much larger clone falls within one base.

CD8 naive samples were obtained by positive selection for CCR7 among CD45RO-negative cells, yielding a CD45RA+CCR7+ population from which TemRA cells were excluded. The donors were healthy, HIV-negative adults who had no recently reported acute infections or vaccinations. All donors were Caucasian adults living in Nashville, Tennessee, USA. Blood was obtained by leukapheresis, after which PBMCs were separated by Ficoll-Histopaque density gradient centrifugation and cryopreserved in liquid nitrogen vapor phase. Analytical flow cytometry was used to check the purity and quantity of each magnetically sorted T cell population. From each sorted fraction, genomic DNA was isolated and quantified by UV absorbance on a Nanodrop 2000c. Including cysteine and phenylalanine, the CDR3 has 17 amino acids. Just the 51-base CDR3 DNA is kept, in frame starting at base 1. The germline V gene (reference sequence) sets CDR1 to LNHDA and CDR2 to SQIVND. Clipping removes 0 bases from V and 1 base from J, with 6 as the unmatched junction base count.

TCR CDR3 regions were amplified from genomic DNA by multiplex PCR using the deep immunoSEQ assay. Extracted genomic DNA from each cell subset was distributed evenly across all wells of several immunoSEQ 96-well plates, and each plate was treated as a replicate. For sorted subsets, around 200 ng genomic DNA, equal to 30,000 to 35,000 T cell genomes, was loaded into each replicate PCR. Purified libraries were measured with a Qubit 3.0 fluorometer, size-checked on a Bioanalyzer 2100, and measured again with the KAPA Library Quantification kit. Every immunoSEQ 96-well plate was sequenced on a dedicated single-read 150-cycle Illumina NextSeq 550 flow cell. In the authors' own workflow: Because the immunoSEQ output included only junctional sequences and no quality scores, the filtering could not be the same as the filtering used for full-length reads. To assign V/J genes and CDR3, sequences were annotated against IMGT germline references using PyIR, a Python wrapper for IgBLAST v1.9. Any read was removed if the V/J assignment was weak (E-value above 1e-6), the CDR3 was missing, or the read contained stop codons, out-of-frame junctions, or ambiguous translated residues. V3J clonotypes were defined by identical inferred V gene, J gene, and CDR3 amino acid sequence. The percentage overlap between two repertoires was calculated by dividing the number of shared unique clonotypes by the size of the smaller repertoire. Richness of each repertoire was evaluated using RTK rarefaction, the Chao1 estimator, and Recon v2.1 estimates of unobserved clonotypes. Generation probabilities for all TCRbeta clonotypes obtained by the gDNA method from several donors were computed using OLGA. What TCRdb holds here is the immuneACCESS table cut down to in-frame rearrangements. Part of the clones is not present; checked against another copy, under half of the missing clones reflect an unresolved V gene, and the others are unexplained. V and J calls and clone size are as listed in that table; D and trimming were resolved from the DNA. In all, the sample holds millions of clones, and more than 85% of those were seen once. The top ten clonotypes cover 1.5% to 2% of the sample.

The TCR was taken from a man younger than 35 in good health. Some clones in this sample may be carry-over from other donors' samples. Sequencing used naive CD8+ T cells from PBMCs. The cell subset or site label, read with the paper, signifies: CD45RA+CCR7+. The chain is made from TRBV19 and TRBJ2-1; 7 middle bases align to TRBD2. The sequenced DNA: TGTGCCAGTAGTATAGATCGGGGCGGGAGTTCCTACAATGAGCAGTTCTTC. Its translation is CASSIDRGGSSYNEQFF.